Below, 28 T cell receptor beta chains from the same sample are listed, as sequenced in a study of blood T cell repertoires in COVID-19. Only in-frame clones appear in the TCRdb table, and some are missing; sequencing was by immunoSEQ multiplex PCR. This table has more than 150,000 clones, roughly 90% appearing once. Sequencing input: peripheral blood. The receptors derive from a man between 60 and 75 years old with acute or convalescent COVID-19.

The chain employs TRBV7-9 and TRBJ1-1, with D unclear. V shed 2 bases and J shed 8 bases, with 15 bases lying between them. Germline V gene data show CDR1 as SEHNR and CDR2 as FQNEAQ (reference sequence). The CDR3 sequence is 14 residues long. The CDR3, as DNA: TGTGCCAGCAGCTTAACTGTCGCTCACCGGGAAGCTTTCTTT. It codes for CASSLTVAHREAFF.

CDR3 sequence (DNA): TGTGCCAGCAGCCCGACAGGCCAAGAGACCCAGTACTTC. Amino acids: CASSPTGQETQYF. The chain couples TRBV7-7 to TRBJ2-5, with D perhaps TRBD1 (6 bases). Trimming cost V 5 bases and J 1 base, with 8 bases left between them. The germline V gene encodes CDR1 SSHAT and CDR2 FNYEAQ (reference sequence). This CDR3 has 13 residues.

J is TRBJ2-1 and V is TRBV11-3; D is possibly TRBD2 (7 bases). Trimming took 0 bases from V and 7 from J, leaving 16 bases between them. The CDR3 covers 16 residues. CDR1 is SGHNT and CDR2 is YENEEA in the germline V gene. The CDR3 DNA follows: TGTGCCAGCAGCTTAGAGAAGGGGGGGGTCCTTAATGAGCAGTTCTTC. This codes for CASSLEKGGVLNEQFF.

The J gene is TRBJ1-2, the V gene TRBV6-5; TRBD1 agrees at 7 bases. The CDR3 has 13 residues. Trimming at V came to 5 bases and at J to 8 bases, leaving 8 bases not matched to a gene. Germline CDR1 is MNHEY and CDR2 is SVGAGI. CDR3 amino acids: CASSIDREYGYTF. CDR3 in DNA: TGTGCCAGCAGTATCGACAGGGAATACGGCTACACCTTC.

The CDR3 here is CASSEGTSKLEAFF. The CDR3 nucleotides are TGTGCCAGCAGTGAAGGGACATCTAAATTAGAAGCTTTCTTT. The genes are TRBV6-1 and TRBJ1-1; D possibly corresponds to TRBD1 (5 bases). Trimming took 1 base from V and 8 from J, leaving 14 bases between them. The CDR3 is made up of 14 amino acids. CDR1 and CDR2 (germline): MNHNS, SASEGT.

The rearrangement joins TRBV21-1 to TRBJ2-2; the table calls TRBD1, which could not be checked here. TRBV21-1 is classified as a pseudogene. The CDR3 has 17 amino acids. The CDR3 here is CASSSRRQGGFNGELFF. CDR3 in DNA: TGTGCCAGCAGCTCCCGTCGACAGGGGGGATTTAACGGGGAGCTGTTTTTT.

The chain employs TRBV6-1 and TRBJ1-1; the D gene is possibly TRBD1 (5 bases). CDR1 and CDR2 (germline): MNHNS, SASEGT. The CDR3 runs 18 residues. V was trimmed by 1 base and J by 0 bases, leaving 18 bases between them. The CDR3 DNA reads as TGTGCCAGCAGTGAAGATGTAGGGAGGGGCTCCATGAACACTGAAGCTTTCTTT. This encodes CASSEDVGRGSMNTEAFF.

This clone was counted once. CDR3 in amino acids: CASSVETGVGNTIYF. CDR3 bases: TGTGCCAGCAGCGTAGAGACGGGGGTAGGAAACACCATATATTTT. The chain employs TRBV9 and TRBJ1-3, with TRBD1 as a possible D gene (5 bases). CDR1 and CDR2 from the germline V gene are SGDLS and YYNGEE. The CDR3 has 15 amino acids. V was pared by 0 bases and J by 4 bases, with 11 bases between.

This sequence joins TRBV18 and TRBJ2-2; 8 nucleotides line up with TRBD1. V dropped 6 bases and J dropped 1; count of bases not matched to a gene: 7. Looked up from germline, CDR1 is KGHSH and CDR2 is LQKENI. This CDR3 has 16 residues. DNA for the CDR3: TGTGCCAGCTCGCTTACCGGGACAGGGAACACCGGGGAGCTGTTTTTT. It encodes CASSLTGTGNTGELFF.

This clone was counted once. This sequence joins TRBV12-3 or TRBV12-4 and TRBJ1-2, with D unresolved. This CDR3 has 12 residues. With 6 bases removed from V and 8 bases from J, the gap between germline ends came to 13 bases. CDR3 in amino acids: CASRVRAGGYTF. The CDR3 bases are TGTGCCAGCAGGGTCCGAGCGGGGGGCTACACCTTC.

V usage is TRBV27 and J usage is TRBJ2-1; D ambiguous. There are 11 residues in the CDR3. Germline CDR1 reads MNHEY; CDR2 reads SMNVEV (reference sequence). Trimming took off 3 bases at V and 6 bases at J, with 3 bases between the two ends. The CDR3 protein is CASSFRNEQFF. For the CDR3, the DNA is TGTGCCAGCAGTTTTCGCAATGAGCAGTTCTTC.

The gene calls are TRBV4-1 and TRBJ1-5, with TRBD1 identical over 7 bases. The germline gives CDR1 MGHRA, CDR2 YSYEKL. This CDR3 is 15 amino acids long. Trimming at V came to 3 bases and at J to 6 bases, leaving 8 bases not matched to a gene. This CDR3 is CASSQPDRELQPQHF. DNA for the CDR3: TGCGCCAGCAGCCAGCCTGACAGGGAACTTCAGCCCCAGCATTTT.

The V and J genes are TRBV2 and TRBJ2-7; 16 bases line up with TRBD2. This CDR3 is 14 amino acids long. Germline lookup yields CDR1 SNHLY and CDR2 FYNNEI. The V segment lost 8 bases and the J segment 12 bases; nucleotides outside the gene matches: 10. In DNA form, the CDR3 reads TGTGCCAGCCGGGAGGGACTAGCGGGGGGGCTTCGGTACTTC. Protein: CASREGLAGGLRYF.

CDR3 sequence (DNA): TGCAGTGCTAGTTGGGCTAGCAATCAGCCCCAGCATTTT. Its translation: CSASWASNQPQHF. V is TRBV20-1 and J is TRBJ1-5, with D unresolved. The CDR3 spans 13 residues. Germline assignment: CDR1 DFQATT and CDR2 SNEGSKA (reference sequence). Deletions cut 3 bases from V and 0 bases from J, with 6 bases between.

Comments on this clone: Germline and junction disagree at one end, which may indicate a read error. The chain has TRBV7-7 and TRBJ2-3, with a tentative D call TRBD1 (5 bases). The CDR3 consists of 16 residues. Germline loops: CDR1 SSHAT, CDR2 FNYEAQ (reference sequence). The CDR3 loop reads CASSPLLGATTDTQYF. CDR3 coding DNA: TGTGCTAGCAGCCCCCTGTTAGGGGCGACCACAGATACGCAGTATTTT.

The genes are TRBV30 and TRBJ2-3; D uncertain. V shed 3 bases and J shed 4 bases, with 11 bases lying between them. The CDR3 extends over 13 amino acids. The germline CDR1 and CDR2 sequences are GTSNPN and SVGIG (reference sequence). The CDR3 loop is CAWRNLVPDTQYF. CDR3 coding DNA: TGTGCCTGGAGGAATTTAGTTCCAGATACGCAGTATTTT. Supplemented by reference TRBV30 and TRBJ2-3, the full variable domain reads SQTIHQWPATLVQPVGSPLSLECTVEGTSNPNLYWYRQAAGRGLQLLFYSVGIGQISSEVPQNLSASRPQDRQFILSSKKLLLSDSGFYLCAWRNLVPDTQYFGPGTRLTVL.

The rearrangement uses TRBV10-2 and TRBJ2-3; 8 bases line up with TRBD2. The CDR3 contains 14 residues. CDR1 and CDR2 (germline): WSHSY, SAAADI. Unmatched junction bases numbered 12, after V lost 10 bases and J lost 6 bases. The CDR3 DNA is TGCGCCACCGAAACGGGGGGGAACGCCGATACGCAGTATTTT. This sequence encodes CATETGGNADTQYF.

The chain recombines TRBV5-4 with TRBJ2-1; TRBD1 matches at 12 bases. CDR1 is SGHNT and CDR2 is YYREEE in the germline V gene (reference sequence). The junction had 4 bases not matched to a gene; V was cut back by 0 bases and J by 3 bases. This CDR3 is 17 amino acids long. The CDR3 nucleotides read TGTGCCAGCAGCTTGGGGGGACAGGGGGCCCGCTACAATGAGCAGTTCTTC. It translates to CASSLGGQGARYNEQFF. The whole variable domain, remainder taken from reference TRBV5-4 and TRBJ2-1, is ETGVTQSPTHLIKTRGQQVTLRCSSQSGHNTVSWYQQALGQGPQFIFQYYREEENGRGNFPPRFSGLQFPNYSSELNVNALELDDSALYLCASSLGGQGARYNEQFFGPGTRLTVL.

The chain has TRBV4-1 and TRBJ1-1; D is unclear. Germline lookup yields CDR1 MGHRA and CDR2 YSYEKL. The CDR3 runs to 15 residues. V was clipped by 1 base and J by 0 bases, with 9 bases between them. CDR3 in amino acids: CASSQVADMNTEAFF. CDR3 in DNA: TGCGCCAGCAGCCAAGTGGCGGATATGAACACTGAAGCTTTCTTT.

The rearrangement links TRBV18 to TRBJ2-3; perhaps TRBD2 as D (6 bases). Trimming cost V 6 bases and J 0 bases, with 10 bases left between them. CDR1 is KGHSH, CDR2 LQKENI, per germline. CDR3 length: 14 amino acids. CDR3 amino acids: CASSPGVSTDTQYF. CDR3 nucleotides: TGTGCCAGCTCGCCGGGGGTCAGCACAGATACGCAGTATTTT. Variable domain in full (rest from reference TRBV18 and TRBJ2-3): NAGVMQNPRHLVRRRGQEARLRCSPMKGHSHVYWYRQLPEEGLKFMVYLQKENIIDESGMPKERFSAEFPKEGPSILRIQQVVRGDSAAYFCASSPGVSTDTQYFGPGTRLTVL.

The sample holds one count of this clone. V is TRBV7-2 and J is TRBJ1-6, with 11 nucleotides matching TRBD1. V gave up 11 bases and J gave up 10 bases; unmatched junction bases: 7. Germline CDR1 reads SGHTA; CDR2 reads FQGNSA. The CDR3 runs to 13 residues. The CDR3 region is CACGQGAKSPLHF. The DNA for the CDR3 is TGTGCCTGCGGACAGGGGGCCAAATCACCCCTCCACTTT.

For the CDR3, the DNA is TGTGCCAGCAGCTTAAAGGGACAGGGGGGCACCGGGGAGCTGTTTTTT. The encoded protein is CASSLKGQGGTGELFF. V gene TRBV7-2 combines with J gene TRBJ2-2; TRBD1 aligns across 11 bases. Looked up from germline, CDR1 is SGHTA and CDR2 is FQGNSA. V lost 2 bases to trimming and J lost 4 bases; unmatched junction nucleotides: 3. This CDR3 region has 16 residues.

The chain recombines TRBV7-9 with TRBJ1-3; tentative D call: TRBD1 (5 bases). Germline CDR1 and CDR2: SEHNR and FQNEAQ (reference sequence). The germline V and J ends were trimmed by 5 bases and 4 bases, with 24 bases remaining between them. The CDR3 is 18 amino acids. In DNA, the CDR3 is TGTGCCAGCAGCCGCAAGGCTCCGATGCAGGGCGACGGAAACACCATATATTTT. This gives the protein CASSRKAPMQGDGNTIYF.

The chain couples TRBV5-1 to TRBJ1-2, with D perhaps matching TRBD1 (5 bases). The germline V gene encodes CDR1 SGHRS and CDR2 YFSETQ. V was pared by 0 bases and J by 4 bases, with 19 bases between. There are 17 residues in the CDR3. The CDR3 bases are TGCGCCAGCAGCTTGGCTCCGGACAAACTTTTTGCCTATGGCTACACCTTC. Encoded protein: CASSLAPDKLFAYGYTF.

V usage is TRBV6-5 and J usage is TRBJ2-7; a weak D match, TRBD1 (6 bases). The CDR3 has 15 amino acids. Trimming pared 4 bases from V and 2 bases from J, leaving 15 bases between. Germline V gene sequence: CDR1 MNHEY, CDR2 SVGAGI. CDR3 amino acids: CASSFETGFPYEQYF. The CDR3 DNA reads as TGTGCCAGCAGTTTCGAAACAGGGTTCCCCTACGAGCAGTACTTC.

The V call is TRBV7-2, the J call TRBJ2-7; possibly TRBD2 for D (5 bases). The V end lost 2 bases, the J end lost 4 bases, and 15 bases lay between the germline ends. There are 15 residues in the CDR3. Per the germline V gene, CDR1 is SGHTA and CDR2 is FQGNSA. The CDR3 DNA follows: TGTGCCAGCAGCTTAATAGTAAATAGCGAATACGAGCAGTACTTC. Its protein is CASSLIVNSEYEQYF. Complete variable domain (other parts from reference TRBV7-2 and TRBJ2-7): GAGVSQSPSNKVTEKGKDVELRCDPISGHTALYWYRQSLGQGLEFLIYFQGNSAPDKSGLPSDRFSAERTGGSVSTLTIQRTQQEDSAVYLCASSLIVNSEYEQYFGPGTRLTVT.

The genes are TRBV7-3 and TRBJ2-5, with 7 nucleotides matching TRBD2. The CDR3 is 14 residues long. The junction had 9 bases not matched to a gene; V was cut back by 9 bases and J by 2 bases. Germline CDR1 and CDR2: SGHTA and FQGTGA. CDR3 protein: CASWRLAEQETQYF. The CDR3 coding sequence is TGTGCCAGTTGGCGCCTAGCGGAACAAGAGACCCAGTACTTC. The full variable domain, completed using reference TRBV7-3 and TRBJ2-5, is GAGVSQTPSNKVTEKGKYVELRCDPISGHTALYWYRQSLGQGPEFLIYFQGTGAADDSGLPNDRFFAVRPEGSVSTLKIQRTERGDSAVYLCASWRLAEQETQYFGPGTRLLVL.

The V and J genes are TRBV4-2 and TRBJ2-7, with 9 bases matching TRBD2. The CDR3 sequence is 14 residues long. V dropped 2 bases and J dropped 6; count of bases not matched to a gene: 5. Per germline, CDR1 LGHNA and CDR2 YNFKEQ. CDR3 protein: CASSQTPSGVEQYF. The CDR3 nucleotides are TGTGCCAGCAGCCAAACTCCTAGCGGGGTCGAGCAGTACTTC.